In its sample, the clone carrying this T cell receptor (beta chain) was seen a few times. The trim removed 6 bases at V and 7 bases at J, leaving 11 bases unmatched. The CDR3 consists of 14 residues. CDR1 LNHNV and CDR2 YYDKDF come from the germline V gene (reference sequence). Original processing notes: Researchers report that nucleated cell counts were estimated from reference gene primer amplification. The data were produced by immunoSEQ multiplex PCR, yet TCRdb's version contains in-frame clones alone and is incomplete. D and trimming were read from the DNA, whereas the V and J calls and clone size are those reported in that table. The data show roughly 350,000 clones, about 85% seen once. This record comes from a study of blood T cell repertoires in COVID-19. Study-wide background: The study drew acute and convalescent COVID-19 samples from the United States, Italy and Spain. T cells, B-cell-depleted T cells, or PBMCs supplied cDNA or gDNA.

The source of this sequence is a woman between 18 and 30 years old with acute or convalescent COVID-19. This chain uses TRBV15 with TRBJ1-2, with 7 bases aligning to TRBD1. Sequencing was performed on peripheral blood. DNA of the CDR3: TGTGCCACCAGTGGCAGGGGGTTGGCGAGTGGCTACACCTTC. It translates to CATSGRGLASGYTF.